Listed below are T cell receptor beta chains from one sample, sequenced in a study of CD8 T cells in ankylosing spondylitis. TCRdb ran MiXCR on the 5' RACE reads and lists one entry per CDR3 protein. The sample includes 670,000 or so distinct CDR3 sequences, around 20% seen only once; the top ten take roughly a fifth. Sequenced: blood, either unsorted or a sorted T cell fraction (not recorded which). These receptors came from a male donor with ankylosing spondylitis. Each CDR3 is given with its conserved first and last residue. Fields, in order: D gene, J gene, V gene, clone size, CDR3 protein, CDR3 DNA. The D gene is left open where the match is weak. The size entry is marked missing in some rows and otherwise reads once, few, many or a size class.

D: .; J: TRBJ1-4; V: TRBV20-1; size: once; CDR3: CSARDGSGRGADEKLFF; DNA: TGCAGTGCTAGAGATGGATCCGGAAGGGGTGCTGATGAAAAACTGTTTTTT
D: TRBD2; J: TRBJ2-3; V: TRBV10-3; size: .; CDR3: CAISEGIAGSTDTQYF; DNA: TGTGCCATCAGTGAAGGTATAGCGGGGAGCACAGATACGCAGTATTTT
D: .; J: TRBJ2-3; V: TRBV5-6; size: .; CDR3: CASSPVLTGGTDTQYF; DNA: TGTGCCAGCAGCCCCGTCCTAACGGGGGGCACAGATACGCAGTATTTT
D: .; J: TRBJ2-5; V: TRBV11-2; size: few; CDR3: CASSLYGPGQETQYF; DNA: TGTGCCAGCAGCTTATATGGTCCGGGGCAAGAGACCCAGTACTTC
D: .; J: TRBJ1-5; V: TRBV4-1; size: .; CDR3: CASSQSLQGVPQHF; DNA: TGCGCCAGCAGCCAGTCCCTTCAAGGGGTCCCCCAGCATTTT
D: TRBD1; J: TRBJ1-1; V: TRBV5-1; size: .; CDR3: CASRALTGITEAFF; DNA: TGCGCCAGCAGAGCGTTGACAGGGATCACTGAAGCTTTCTTT
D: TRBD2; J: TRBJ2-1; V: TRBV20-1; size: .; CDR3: CSAGTSGGALYNEQFF; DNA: TGCAGTGCTGGCACTAGCGGGGGGGCCCTCTACAATGAGCAGTTCTTC
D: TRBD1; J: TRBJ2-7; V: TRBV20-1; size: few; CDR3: CSARSLGQGRDEQYF; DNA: TGCAGTGCTAGATCGTTAGGACAGGGACGGGACGAGCAGTACTTC
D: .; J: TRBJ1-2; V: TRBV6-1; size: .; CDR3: CASREARYTF; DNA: TGTGCCAGCAGAGAAGCCCGCTACACCTTC
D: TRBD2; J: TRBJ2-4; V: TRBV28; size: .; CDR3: CASTVTSGNIQYF; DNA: TGTGCCAGCACCGTGACTAGCGGTAACATTCAGTACTTC
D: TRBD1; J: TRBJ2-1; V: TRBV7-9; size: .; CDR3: CASRHVDRGWSNEQFF; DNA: TGTGCCAGCAGGCACGTAGACAGGGGATGGTCCAATGAGCAGTTCTTC
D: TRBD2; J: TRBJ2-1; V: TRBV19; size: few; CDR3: CASSMVRLAGGHNEQFF; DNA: TGTGCCAGTAGTATGGTGAGGCTAGCGGGGGGGCACAATGAGCAGTTCTTC
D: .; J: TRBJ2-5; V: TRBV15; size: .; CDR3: CATSRDAQNSQETQYF; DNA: TGTGCCACCAGCAGAGATGCGCAGAATTCTCAAGAGACCCAGTACTTC
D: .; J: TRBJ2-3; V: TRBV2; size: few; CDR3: CASSTTTGGRTDTQYF; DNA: TGTGCCAGCAGCACAACCACAGGCGGGCGCACAGATACGCAGTATTTT
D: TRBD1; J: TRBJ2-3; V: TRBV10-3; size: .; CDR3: CAITQGATADTQYF; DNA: TGTGCCATTACACAGGGGGCAACTGCAGATACGCAGTATTTT
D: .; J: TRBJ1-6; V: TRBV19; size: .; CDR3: CASSSLLNSPLHF; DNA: TGTGCCAGTAGTTCCTTGCTTAATTCACCCCTCCACTTT
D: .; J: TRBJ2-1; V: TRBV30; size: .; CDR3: CAWTGEDEQFF; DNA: TGTGCCTGGACAGGGGAGGATGAGCAGTTCTTC
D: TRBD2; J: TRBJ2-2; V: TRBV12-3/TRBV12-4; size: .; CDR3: CASLSWDYGLDGELFF; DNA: TGTGCCAGCTTGAGCTGGGACTATGGTTTGGACGGGGAGCTGTTTTTT
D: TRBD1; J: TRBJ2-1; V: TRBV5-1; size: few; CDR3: CASSSLLTGDHNEQFF; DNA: TGCGCCAGCAGCTCGCTATTAACAGGGGATCACAATGAGCAGTTCTTC
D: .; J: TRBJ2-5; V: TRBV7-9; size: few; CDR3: CASSLPNRNQETQYF; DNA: TGTGCCAGCAGCTTACCGAACAGAAACCAAGAGACCCAGTACTTC
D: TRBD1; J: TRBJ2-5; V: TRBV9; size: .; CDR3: CASSTDTGDPQETQYF; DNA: TGTGCCAGCAGCACCGATACAGGGGACCCCCAGGAGACCCAGTACTTC
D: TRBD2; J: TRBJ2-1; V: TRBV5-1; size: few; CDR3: CASSLARGGFPDEQFF; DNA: TGCGCCAGCAGCTTGGCCCGGGGAGGGTTTCCCGATGAGCAGTTCTTC
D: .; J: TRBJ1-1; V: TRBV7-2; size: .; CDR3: CASSLTAPMNTEAFF; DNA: TGTGCCAGCAGCTTAACTGCGCCAATGAACACTGAAGCTTTCTTT
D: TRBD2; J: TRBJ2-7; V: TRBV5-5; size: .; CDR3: CASSLSLAGTSYEQYF; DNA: TGTGCCAGCAGCTTGAGTCTAGCGGGGACCTCCTACGAGCAGTACTTC
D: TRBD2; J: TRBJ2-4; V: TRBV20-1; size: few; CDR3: CSAREAGRASYIQYF; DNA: TGCAGTGCTAGAGAAGCCGGGAGGGCCTCTTACATTCAGTACTTC
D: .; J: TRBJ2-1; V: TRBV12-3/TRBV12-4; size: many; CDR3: CASIRRQTGNEQFF; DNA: TGTGCCAGCATCAGGCGACAAACGGGCAATGAGCAGTTCTTC
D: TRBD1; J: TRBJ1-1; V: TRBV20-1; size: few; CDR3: CSARGQGRAEAFF; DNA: TGCAGTGCTAGGGGACAGGGAAGGGCTGAAGCTTTCTTT
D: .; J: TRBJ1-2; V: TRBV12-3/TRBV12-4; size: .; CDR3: CAISLNLRGYTF; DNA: TGTGCCATCAGTTTAAACTTAAGAGGCTACACCTTC
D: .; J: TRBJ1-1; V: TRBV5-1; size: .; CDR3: CASSFVGNGEAFF; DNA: TGCGCCAGCAGCTTTGTGGGTAACGGGGAAGCTTTCTTT
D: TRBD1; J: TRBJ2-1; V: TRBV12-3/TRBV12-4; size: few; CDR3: CASTQQGGYNEQFF; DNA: TGTGCCAGCACCCAACAGGGGGGCTACAATGAGCAGTTCTTC
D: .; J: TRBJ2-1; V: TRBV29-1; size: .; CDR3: CSVEEVAGSSYNEQFF; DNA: TGCAGCGTTGAAGAGGTGGCAGGGTCCTCCTACAATGAGCAGTTCTTC
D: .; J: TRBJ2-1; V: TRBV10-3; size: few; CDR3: CAISEPGYNEQFF; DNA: TGTGCCATCAGTGAGCCGGGATACAATGAGCAGTTCTTC
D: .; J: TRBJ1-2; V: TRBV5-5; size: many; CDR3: CASSLEVDFYGYTF; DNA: TGTGCCAGCAGCTTGGAGGTAGACTTCTATGGCTACACCTTC
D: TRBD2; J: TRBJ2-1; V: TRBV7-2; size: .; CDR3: CASSPGTSGRVNEQFF; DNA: TGTGCCAGCAGCCCCGGGACTAGCGGGAGGGTCAATGAGCAGTTCTTC
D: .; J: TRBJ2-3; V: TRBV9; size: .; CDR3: CASSVVDLTDTQYF; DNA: TGTGCCAGCAGCGTAGTAGATCTAACAGATACGCAGTATTTT
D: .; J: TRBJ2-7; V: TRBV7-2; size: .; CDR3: CASSYTGIEQYF; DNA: TGTGCCAGCAGCTACACAGGGATCGAGCAGTACTTC
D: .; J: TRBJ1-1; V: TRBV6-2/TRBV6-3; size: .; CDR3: CASSWQNTEAFF; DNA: TGTGCCAGCAGTTGGCAGAACACTGAAGCTTTCTTT
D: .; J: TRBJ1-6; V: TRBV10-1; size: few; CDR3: CASPPTPGKPLHF; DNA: TGCGCCAGCCCACCTACCCCAGGGAAACCCCTCCACTTT
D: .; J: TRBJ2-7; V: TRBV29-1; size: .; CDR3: CSVAGQVEQYF; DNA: TGCAGCGTTGCTGGGCAGGTAGAGCAGTACTTC
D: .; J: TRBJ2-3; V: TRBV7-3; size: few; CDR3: CASRPGGTDTQYF; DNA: TGTGCCAGCAGACCCGGGGGAACAGATACGCAGTATTTT
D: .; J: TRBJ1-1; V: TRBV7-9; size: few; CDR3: CASSLVGPSTEAFF; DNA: TGTGCCAGCAGCTTAGTGGGGCCGAGCACTGAAGCTTTCTTT
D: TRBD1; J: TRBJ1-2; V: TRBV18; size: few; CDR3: CASSPPRTGPVLGYTF; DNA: TGTGCCAGCTCACCACCCAGGACAGGCCCCGTATTGGGCTACACCTTC
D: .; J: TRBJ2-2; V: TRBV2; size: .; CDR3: CASSHFTGELFF; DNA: TGTGCCAGCAGCCATTTCACCGGGGAGCTGTTTTTT
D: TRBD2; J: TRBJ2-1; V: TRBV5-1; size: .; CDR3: CASSQTSGATIHFF; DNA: TGCGCCAGCAGCCAGACCAGCGGGGCCACGATTCACTTCTTC
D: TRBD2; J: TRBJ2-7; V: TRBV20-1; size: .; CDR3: CSAREDERGGEQYF; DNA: TGCAGTGCTAGAGAGGATGAGCGGGGTGGTGAGCAGTACTTC
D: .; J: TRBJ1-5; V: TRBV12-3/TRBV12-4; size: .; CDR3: CASSSGRWNQPQHF; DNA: TGTGCCAGCAGTTCAGGACGTTGGAATCAGCCCCAGCATTTT
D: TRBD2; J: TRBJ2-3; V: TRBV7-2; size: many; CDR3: CASSLTSGTDTQYF; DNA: TGTGCCAGCAGCCTGACTAGCGGCACAGATACGCAGTATTTT
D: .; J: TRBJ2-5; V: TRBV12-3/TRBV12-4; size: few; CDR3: CASSTNRGGETQYF; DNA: TGTGCCAGCAGTACGAACAGGGGGGGGGAGACCCAGTACTTC
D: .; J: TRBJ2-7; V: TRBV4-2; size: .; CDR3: CASSQARDPGTYEQYF; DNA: TGTGCCAGCAGCCAAGCCCGGGACCCGGGCACCTACGAGCAGTACTTC
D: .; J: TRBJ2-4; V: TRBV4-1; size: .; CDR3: CASSQEGSGWDIQYF; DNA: TGCGCCAGCAGCCAAGAGGGGAGCGGCTGGGACATTCAGTACTTC
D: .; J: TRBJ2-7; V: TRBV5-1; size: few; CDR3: CASSFLQGHEQYF; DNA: TGCGCCAGCAGCTTTTTACAGGGTCACGAGCAGTACTTC
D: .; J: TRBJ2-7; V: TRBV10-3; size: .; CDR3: CAISEKGGGLEQYF; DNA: TGTGCCATCAGTGAAAAAGGCGGGGGCCTTGAGCAGTACTTC
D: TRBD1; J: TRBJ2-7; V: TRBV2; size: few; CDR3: CASSGTGILSYEQYF; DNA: TGTGCCAGCAGTGGGACAGGGATACTCTCCTACGAGCAGTACTTC
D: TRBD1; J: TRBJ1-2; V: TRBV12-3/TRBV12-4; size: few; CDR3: CASSFIQGASYTF; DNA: TGTGCCAGCAGTTTTATTCAGGGGGCGAGCTACACCTTC